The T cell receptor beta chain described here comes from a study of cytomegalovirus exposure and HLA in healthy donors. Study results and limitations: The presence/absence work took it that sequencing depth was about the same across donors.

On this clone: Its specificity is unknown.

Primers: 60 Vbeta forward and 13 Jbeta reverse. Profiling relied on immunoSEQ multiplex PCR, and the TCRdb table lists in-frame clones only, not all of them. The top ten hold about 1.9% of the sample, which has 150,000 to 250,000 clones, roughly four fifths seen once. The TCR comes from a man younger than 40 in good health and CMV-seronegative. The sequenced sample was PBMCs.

The DNA of the CDR3 is TGTGCCAGCAGTCAGAGGACAGCTGTGAGTGAAAAACTGTTTTTT. Translated: CASSQRTAVSEKLFF. The chain combines TRBV28 with TRBJ1-4; D might be TRBD1 (6 bases). Germline values: CDR1 MDHEN, CDR2 SYDVKM. V dropped 5 bases and J dropped 7 bases, with 17 bases sitting between them. The CDR3 has 15 amino acids.